What follows are 7 T cell receptor beta chains derived from one specimen sequenced in a study of response to subunit inactivated influenza vaccine. TCRdb re-called the RT-PCR reads with MiXCR, one entry per CDR3 protein. The sample gives more than 150,000 distinct CDR3 sequences, about 10% of which show up once; about 11% is in the top ten. Material: non-naive T cells sorted from PBMCs, obtained on the day of vaccination. The receptors here all came from a man aged 45-65 years who received an inactivated influenza vaccine.

V gene TRBV6-1 combines with J gene TRBJ2-7; D is possibly TRBD2 (6 bases). Trimming took 8 bases from V and 5 from J, leaving 16 bases between them. Per germline, CDR1 MNHNS and CDR2 SASEGT. The length of the CDR3 is 13 residues. DNA for the CDR3: TGTGCCAGCGGCCGGGACTTTCCCAACGAGCAGTACTTC. This gives the protein CASGRDFPNEQYF.

This clonotype was detected many times. The CDR3 here is CASRGLAGPTSTDTQYF. Here the CDR3 DNA reads TGTGCCTCTAGGGGTCTAGCGGGACCCACTAGCACAGATACGCAGTATTTT. The V gene is TRBV12-3 or TRBV12-4, the J gene TRBJ2-3, with 9 bases identical to TRBD2. V trimming: 11 bases; J trimming: 0 bases; junction bases outside the gene matches: 15. The CDR3 extends over 17 amino acids.

The V call is TRBV15, the J call TRBJ2-3; 8 bases line up with TRBD1. V trimming: 3 bases; J trimming: 4 bases; junction bases outside the gene matches: 6. The CDR3 spans 15 residues. Germline CDR1 reads LNHNV; CDR2 reads YYDKDF (reference sequence). This CDR3 reads CATSRGPTGADTQYF. DNA for the CDR3: TGTGCCACCAGCAGGGGACCGACAGGGGCAGATACGCAGTATTTT.

This clonotype was seen a handful of times. The chain recombines TRBV18 with TRBJ2-1; tentative D call: TRBD1 (5 bases). The CDR3 consists of 15 residues. Germline V lookup: CDR1 KGHSH, CDR2 LQKENI. V shed 6 bases and J shed 8 bases, with 20 bases lying between them. In DNA form, the CDR3 reads TGTGCCAGCTCCCCTAGACAGACTCGTCAGGATGAGCAGTTCTTC. Protein product: CASSPRQTRQDEQFF.

This clonotype occurred a few times. The chain carries TRBV12-3 or TRBV12-4 and TRBJ2-4; possibly TRBD1 for D (6 bases). This CDR3 is built from 14 residues. Trimming removed 6 bases from V and 9 bases from J, with 18 bases in between. The CDR3 bases are TGTGCCAGCAGCTATGGACAGTCGATGGGCATTCAGTACTTC. As protein: CASSYGQSMGIQYF.

This clonotype showed up many times. The V gene is TRBV5-5, the J gene TRBJ1-1, with 8 nucleotides matching TRBD1. The germline CDR1 and CDR2 sequences are SGHKS and YYEKEE (reference sequence). The CDR3 contains 15 residues. The V gene end was trimmed by 0 bases and the J gene end by 6 bases; junction bases not matched to a gene: 7. For the CDR3, the DNA is TGTGCCAGCAGCTTGGTCTCCGGGACAGGTTCTGAAGCTTTCTTT. As protein: CASSLVSGTGSEAFF.

The rearrangement uses TRBV11-1 and TRBJ2-2, with 7 bases matching TRBD1. The CDR3 spans 16 residues. Germline CDR1 SGHAT, CDR2 FQDESV (reference sequence). The junction had 4 bases not matched to a gene; V was cut back by 0 bases and J by 3 bases. Written as DNA, the CDR3 is TGTGCCAGCAGCTTAGCCTCGACAGGGTACACCGGGGAGCTGTTTTTT. It specifies CASSLASTGYTGELFF.